The 22 T cell receptor beta chains listed next were all sequenced from one sample in a study of T cell responses to AZD1222 COVID-19 vaccine. Sequencing used immunoSEQ multiplex PCR; TCRdb keeps in-frame clones, though not all of them. Of fewer than 300,000 clones in the sample, approximately 93% were seen once. This sample comprised peripheral blood, obtained on day 0 of AZD1222 vaccination. Source of these receptors: an adult in good health.

V gene TRBV25-1 combines with J gene TRBJ1-6; the match to TRBD1 covers 7 bases. The germline CDR1 and CDR2 sequences are MGHDK and SYGVNS. The length of the CDR3 is 16 residues. Trimming at V came to 2 bases and at J to 9 bases, leaving 10 bases not matched to a gene. The CDR3 here is CASSEPRQGTGSPLHF. CDR3 DNA sequence: TGTGCCAGCAGTGAACCGCGACAGGGAACGGGTTCACCCCTCCACTTT.

The chain recombines TRBV18 with TRBJ1-3, with unresolved D. With 0 bases removed from V and 0 bases from J, the gap between germline ends came to 6 bases. CDR1 and CDR2 (germline): KGHSH, LQKENI. This CDR3 spans 15 amino acids. CDR3 loop: CASSPPEVSGNTIYF. The CDR3 DNA sequence: TGTGCCAGCTCACCACCCGAGGTCTCTGGAAACACCATATATTTT.

This chain uses TRBV5-1 with TRBJ1-1, with TRBD1 as a possible D gene (5 bases). V gave up 0 bases and J gave up 6 bases, with 12 bases separating them. The length of the CDR3 is 14 residues. Germline V gene data show CDR1 as SGHRS and CDR2 as YFSETQ. CDR3: CASSLVDKGAEAFF. The CDR3 DNA follows: TGCGCCAGCAGCTTGGTGGACAAGGGCGCTGAAGCTTTCTTT.

The chain uses TRBV21-1 and TRBJ2-1; no DNA check was done on the table's D call, TRBD2. TRBV21-1 is annotated as a pseudogene. This CDR3 region has 15 residues. The CDR3 DNA follows: TGTGCCAGCAGCAAATGGGCGGGAGGGCCCCATGAGCAGTTCTTC. This sequence encodes CASSKWAGGPHEQFF.

The CDR3 sequence: CASSQVSGGHNEQFF. The CDR3 DNA reads as TGTGCCAGCAGCCAAGTTAGCGGGGGCCACAATGAGCAGTTCTTC. This chain links TRBV4-2 with TRBJ2-1; 9 nucleotides align to TRBD2. J lost 5 bases, V lost 1 base, and 3 bases had no gene match. Germline CDR1 LGHNA, CDR2 YNFKEQ. This CDR3 has 15 residues.

The chain has TRBV5-1 and TRBJ2-7; either TRBD1 or TRBD2 may fit D (5 bases each). From germline, CDR1 is SGHRS and CDR2 YFSETQ. V lost 0 bases and J lost 4, with 11 bases in between. The CDR3 totals 14 residues. CDR3: CASSLAPGGYEQYF. DNA for the CDR3: TGCGCCAGCAGCTTGGCCCCTGGGGGATACGAGCAGTACTTC. Variable domain in full (rest from reference TRBV5-1 and TRBJ2-7): KAGVTQTPRYLIKTRGQQVTLSCSPISGHRSVSWYQQTPGQGLQFLFEYFSETQRNKGNFPGRFSGRQFSNSRSEMNVSTLELGDSALYLCASSLAPGGYEQYFGPGTRLTVT.

The chain uses TRBV5-1 and TRBJ1-2, with D unclear. Germline loops: CDR1 SGHRS, CDR2 YFSETQ. The CDR3 consists of 13 residues. Trimming shortened V by 2 bases and J by 0 bases, and 5 bases separated the two germline ends. The CDR3 reads CASSFTANYGYTF. CDR3 bases: TGCGCCAGCAGCTTTACAGCTAACTATGGCTACACCTTC.

This clone was seen a single time. This chain joins TRBV28 and TRBJ1-1; D ambiguous. The CDR3 totals 13 residues. Germline lookup yields CDR1 MDHEN and CDR2 SYDVKM. Trimming removed 4 bases from V and 1 base from J, with 7 bases in between. This chain's CDR3 is CASSSHSNTEAFF. Here the CDR3 DNA reads TGTGCCAGCAGTTCCCACTCGAACACTGAAGCTTTCTTT.

This CDR3 reads CASSERGLAGGFNEQFF. The CDR3 coding sequence is TGTGCCAGCAGTGAAAGGGGACTAGCGGGAGGGTTCAATGAGCAGTTCTTC. The V gene is TRBV6-1, the J gene TRBJ2-1; 16 bases fit TRBD2. This CDR3 spans 17 amino acids. Germline V CDR1 and CDR2: MNHNS, SASEGT. The junction had 4 bases not matched to a gene; V was cut back by 2 bases and J by 6 bases.

This chain links TRBV7-2 with TRBJ1-2; no reliable D call. This CDR3 has 13 amino acids. Trimming stripped 3 bases from V and 8 bases from J, with 13 bases between. CDR1 SGHTA and CDR2 FQGNSA come from the germline V gene. As DNA, the CDR3 is TGTGCCAGCAGCTTCGGGCAGAAGAACGGCTACACCTTC. This sequence encodes CASSFGQKNGYTF.

V is TRBV10-3 and J is TRBJ2-2; no definite D call. The CDR3 length is 11 residues. CDR1 is ENHRY, CDR2 SYGVKD, per germline. V was pared by 11 bases and J by 5 bases, with 9 bases between. CDR3 DNA sequence: TGTGCCTCCGGTGGGACCGGGGAGCTGTTTTTT. Translated, it gives CASGGTGELFF.

DNA for the CDR3: TGTGCCAGCAGTCCCGAAAACAACGATGAGCAGTTCTTC. Protein product: CASSPENNDEQFF. The chain couples TRBV28 to TRBJ2-1, with no clear D. The CDR3 covers 13 residues. Trimming stripped 5 bases from V and 8 bases from J, with 13 bases between. The V gene's germline CDR1 is MDHEN and CDR2 SYDVKM.

This chain connects TRBV7-9 to TRBJ1-5; 8 bases map to TRBD1. V was pared by 5 bases and J by 0 bases, with 6 bases of the junction left unmatched. Germline CDR1 SEHNR, CDR2 FQNEAQ (reference sequence). The CDR3 extends over 16 amino acids. In DNA, the CDR3 is TGTGCCAGCAGCCAGGGGACAGGATATAGCAATCAGCCCCAGCATTTT. Its protein is CASSQGTGYSNQPQHF.

The chain employs TRBV15 and TRBJ2-7, with 13 bases that match TRBD2. V lost 4 bases to trimming and J lost 5 bases; unmatched junction nucleotides: 2. The CDR3 runs 14 residues. Germline-derived CDR1 and CDR2 are LNHNV and YYDKDF (reference sequence). In nucleotides, the CDR3 is TGTGCCACCAGCACCGGGACTAGCGGGAACGAGCAGTACTTC. Amino acid sequence: CATSTGTSGNEQYF.

This clone was picked up one time. This chain joins TRBV11-1 and TRBJ2-1, with TRBD2 matching 7 bases. The CDR3 totals 13 residues. Trimming took 3 bases from V and 9 from J; bases not matched to a gene: 5. Germline lookup yields CDR1 SGHAT and CDR2 FQDESV (reference sequence). CDR3 loop: CASSLGTIGEQFF. The CDR3 DNA is TGTGCCAGCAGCTTGGGGACTATAGGTGAGCAGTTCTTC.

Remarks on this clone: One junction end disagrees with the germline gene, perhaps due to a read error. The V call is TRBV4-1, the J call TRBJ2-7; a weak D match, TRBD1 (6 bases). Per the germline V gene, CDR1 is MGHRA and CDR2 is YSYEKL. This CDR3 contains 15 residues. CDR3 sequence: CTSSQDEGGSYEQYF. Written as DNA, the CDR3 is TGCACCAGCAGCCAAGACGAAGGGGGCTCCTACGAGCAGTACTTC.

This rearrangement joins TRBV7-2 to TRBJ2-6; tentative D call: TRBD2 (7 bases). Trimming stripped 1 base from V and 4 bases from J, with 11 bases between. The CDR3 loop spans 16 amino acids. Germline lookup yields CDR1 SGHTA and CDR2 FQGNSA. CDR3 DNA: TGTGCCAGCAGCTTAGGGGGGGGCGCCGGGGCCAACGTCCTGACTTTC. This gives the protein CASSLGGGAGANVLTF.

The chain couples TRBV19 to TRBJ1-1; D call uncertain. The CDR3 totals 15 residues. The V and J ends lost 7 bases and 4 bases respectively, with 19 bases between them. Germline V gene sequence: CDR1 LNHDA, CDR2 SQIVND (reference sequence). CDR3 residues: CASTLGPGSGTEAFF. The CDR3 DNA is TGTGCCAGTACCCTAGGGCCCGGGTCTGGCACTGAAGCTTTCTTT.

This clone has just one count. This rearrangement joins TRBV7-3 to TRBJ1-2, with D maybe TRBD1 (5 bases). The CDR3 is made up of 17 amino acids. Germline-derived CDR1 and CDR2 are SGHTA and FQGTGA. Trimming removed 6 bases from V and 3 bases from J, with 23 bases in between. In DNA, the CDR3 is TGTGCCAGCAGTTACTCTCATAGCCGGGACGGATACTATGGCTACACCTTC. It codes for CASSYSHSRDGYYGYTF.

The chain combines TRBV27 with TRBJ2-7, with 9 bases matching TRBD1. The CDR3 runs to 13 residues. V shed 4 bases and J 4 bases; nucleotides not matched to a gene: 2. In germline, CDR1 is MNHEY, CDR2 SMNVEV (reference sequence). Here the CDR3 reads CASSWDRAYEQYF. The CDR3 DNA sequence: TGTGCCAGCAGTTGGGACAGGGCTTACGAGCAGTACTTC.

The gene calls are TRBV5-1 and TRBJ2-1; 9 nucleotides match TRBD2. V was pared by 0 bases and J by 4 bases, with 11 bases of the junction left unmatched. CDR3 length: 18 amino acids. Germline V gives CDR1 SGHRS, CDR2 YFSETQ. Written as DNA, the CDR3 is TGCGCCAGCAGCTTGGTTCAGAGTAGCGGGGGAAAATACAATGAGCAGTTCTTC. This translates into CASSLVQSSGGKYNEQFF.

The chain combines TRBV5-1 with TRBJ1-2, with a weak D call TRBD1 (6 bases). Germline V gene data show CDR1 as SGHRS and CDR2 as YFSETQ. V was cut by 4 bases and J by 6 bases, with 10 bases left in between. CDR3 length equals 12 residues. Here the CDR3 reads CASSTQGDGYTF. The CDR3 coding sequence is TGCGCCAGCAGCACACAGGGCGATGGCTACACCTTC.